This TCR beta chain was documented in a study of CD8+ T cells in alopecia areata. Trimming took 3 bases from V and 4 from J; bases not matched to a gene: 6. Germline-derived CDR1 and CDR2 are MNHNS and SASEGT. The CDR3 extends over 16 amino acids. Once RNA had been extracted, it was reverse transcribed into cDNA to act as the sequencing template. The table came from immunoSEQ multiplex PCR; TCRdb's copy has only in-frame clones and leaves some out. The sample has 150,000 or so clones; about 87% are singletons. This chain uses TRBV6-1 with TRBJ2-1; TRBD1 agrees at 10 bases. This receptor was taken from a human donor with alopecia areata. The source material was CD8+ T cells sorted from blood, sampled at week 0. The CDR3 protein is CASSDPGTGAYNEQFF. The CDR3 nucleotides are TGTGCCAGCAGTGATCCCGGGACAGGGGCATACAATGAGCAGTTCTTC.